The T cell receptor beta chain described here comes from a study of control samples from healthy donors and cancer patients. Germline CDR1 and CDR2: LNHDA and SQIVND (reference sequence). The CDR3 totals 14 residues. Trimming removed 4 bases from V and 2 bases from J, with 6 bases in between. Sequencing was performed with immunoSEQ multiplex PCR; in TCRdb, only in-frame clones are kept and a portion is missing. The sample has around 30,000 clones, roughly 95% seen once. The sequencing input was blood. The clonotype was recovered from a man between 60 and 75 years old in good health. The chain has TRBV19 and TRBJ2-6, with D uncertain. CDR3 in amino acids: CASSKTAGANVLTF. The DNA of the CDR3 is TGTGCCAGTAGTAAGACTGCTGGGGCCAACGTCCTGACTTTC.